This T cell receptor (beta chain) was obtained from a study of shared clonotypes between healthy human individuals. Whole-study context: Each donor's CD4 naive and CD4 memory cells filled three plates apiece, CD8 naive two, and CD8 memory one. Study outcomes and limitations: Naive CD4 clonotypes were shared across several donors at about 5%.

This clone came up a few times. Its antigen is not known. The authors ran the assay at deep level. Each sorted subset replicate got 200 ng genomic DNA, 25,000 to 35,000 genomes. The method was immunoSEQ multiplex PCR; TCRdb's version includes in-frame clones alone and lacks a portion of them. The repertoire holds 950,000 to 1,300,000 clones, with about 70% as singletons. There are 13 residues in the CDR3. The germline gives CDR1 WSHSY, CDR2 SAAADI. The V and J ends lost 1 base and 7 bases respectively, with 8 bases between them. This receptor was obtained from a man between 18 and 35 years old in good health. V gene TRBV10-2 combines with J gene TRBJ2-1; D is ambiguous. The sequenced material came from memory CD4+ T cells sorted from blood. Subset given: CD45RA-negative fraction. The CDR3 bases are TGCGCCAGCAGTGAGTTGAAACGAAATGAGCAGTTCTTC. Protein: CASSELKRNEQFF.